This T cell receptor (beta chain) was found in a study of cytomegalovirus exposure and HLA in healthy donors. Use of 60 Vbeta and 13 Jbeta primers characterized the PCR. The data were produced by immunoSEQ multiplex PCR, yet TCRdb's version contains in-frame clones alone and is incomplete. The data show more than 150,000 clones, roughly 80% seen once. In regard to this clone: Its specificity is unknown.

Study-wide results and limits: TRBV6-2, TRBV6-3 and other indistinguishable V segments were excluded. TCR beta V- and J-gene trimming was later associated with a missense DCLRE1C variant. Relative to equally common others, HLA-associated TCR beta chains showed greater clonal expansion in a later analysis. The authors enumerated under 200 TCR beta chains as linked to cytomegalovirus.

The CDR3 contains 14 residues. Germline CDR1 SQVTM, CDR2 ANQGSEA. V shed 0 bases and J shed 8 bases, with 13 bases lying between them. This clonotype originated in a man aged 45-65 years in good health and CMV-seronegative. Sequenced material: PBMCs. This sequence joins TRBV29-1 and TRBJ1-4, with TRBD1 as a possible D gene (6 bases). The CDR3 reads CSVEDPQGKEKLFF. Here the CDR3 DNA reads TGCAGCGTTGAAGATCCCCAGGGGAAGGAAAAACTGTTTTTT. Full variable domain (rest looked up from reference TRBV29-1 and TRBJ1-4): SAVISQKPSRDICQRGTSLTIQCQVDSQVTMMFWYRQQPGQSLTLIATANQGSEATYESGFVIDKFPISRPNLTFSTLTVSNMSPEDSSIYLCSVEDPQGKEKLFFGSGTQLSVL.